A single sample gave rise to the 16 T cell receptor beta chains below, sequenced in a study of identifying expanded T cells in peripheral blood. Here immunoSEQ multiplex PCR was the method, and the copy in TCRdb shows in-frame clones only, minus some. Of around 84,000 clones listed, roughly 90% are singletons. The specimen sequenced was blood. The source of these receptors is a person between 18 and 75 years old in good health.

The CDR3, as DNA: TGTGCCAGCAGTTTCCCAAGGAAGAACACTGAAGCTTTCTTT. It encodes CASSFPRKNTEAFF. The chain has TRBV28 and TRBJ1-1; D call uncertain. The CDR3 runs to 14 residues. The V and J ends lost 3 bases and 1 base respectively, with 9 bases between them. Looked up from germline, CDR1 is MDHEN and CDR2 is SYDVKM.

The CDR3 region has the DNA TGCGCCAGCAGCCGAAGACAGGGTTCCTACAATGAGCAGTTCTTC. Its protein product is CASSRRQGSYNEQFF. J is TRBJ2-1 and V is TRBV4-1; 7 bases fit TRBD1. Germline trimming cut 4 bases from V and 1 base from J; bases unmatched to any gene: 4. The CDR3 consists of 15 residues. Germline V lookup: CDR1 MGHRA, CDR2 YSYEKL.

The chain links TRBV4-3 to TRBJ2-5; the match to TRBD1 covers 8 bases. This CDR3 region has 16 residues. Germline V gene sequence: CDR1 LGHNA, CDR2 YSLEER. V trimming: 0 bases; J trimming: 5 bases; junction bases outside the gene matches: 8. CDR3 protein: CASSQDGPGGEETQYF. In DNA, the CDR3 is TGCGCCAGCAGCCAAGATGGGCCAGGGGGCGAGGAGACCCAGTACTTC.

The genes are TRBV29-1 and TRBJ1-1, with 9 positions matching TRBD1. V lost 7 bases to trimming and J lost 6 bases; unmatched junction nucleotides: 9. The germline CDR1 and CDR2 sequences are SQVTM and ANQGSEA. The CDR3 sequence is 13 residues long. This chain's CDR3 is CSGLGQGLSEAFF. The DNA for the CDR3 is TGCAGCGGCCTGGGACAGGGTCTCTCTGAAGCTTTCTTT.

The V call is TRBV19, the J call TRBJ1-2; D remains unclear. There are 15 residues in the CDR3. Trimming took off 6 bases at V and 13 bases at J, with 27 bases between the two ends. Germline values: CDR1 LNHDA, CDR2 SQIVND (reference sequence). This CDR3 is CASRGDRTSRNGFTF. CDR3 bases: TGTGCCAGTAGAGGTGATAGGACGTCCCGCAATGGGTTCACCTTC.

V is TRBV7-8 and J is TRBJ1-3, with D unresolved. This CDR3 contains 16 residues. CDR1 and CDR2 from the germline V gene are SGHVS and FQNEAQ. V was shortened by 8 bases and J by 0 bases, with 17 bases between the two germline ends. The chain's CDR3 is CASLLSGRFSGNTIYF. The DNA of the CDR3 is TGTGCCAGCCTACTCAGCGGTAGGTTCTCTGGAAACACCATATATTTT.

This clone has only a few counts. This chain uses TRBV6-5 with TRBJ1-5; D is perhaps TRBD1 (5 bases). The CDR3 is 14 residues long. Germline V gene data show CDR1 as MNHEY and CDR2 as SVGAGI. V lost 2 bases and J lost 7, with 12 bases in between. The CDR3 sequence is CASSYSRAGQPQHF. The CDR3 DNA follows: TGTGCCAGCAGTTACAGTAGGGCAGGGCAGCCCCAGCATTTT.

This rearrangement joins TRBV6-6 to TRBJ1-1; possible D gene TRBD1, 6 bases. Per germline, CDR1 MNHNY and CDR2 SVGAGI (reference sequence). V gave up 7 bases and J gave up 4 bases, with 13 bases separating them. The CDR3 length is 13 residues. CDR3 nucleotides: TGTGCCAGCATAAGACAGGCGCGCACTGAAGCTTTCTTT. It encodes CASIRQARTEAFF.

J is TRBJ1-5 and V is TRBV23-1, with a tentative D call TRBD1 (5 bases). TRBV23-1 is marked as an open reading frame, function uncertain. Trimming stripped 3 bases from V and 3 bases from J, with 9 bases between. The CDR3 loop spans 14 amino acids. CDR3 sequence reads: CASSHWTSNQPQHF. DNA of the CDR3: TGCGCCAGCAGTCATTGGACATCCAATCAGCCCCAGCATTTT.

The chain carries TRBV5-4 and TRBJ2-4; tentative D call: TRBD2 (6 bases). Germline CDR1 and CDR2: SGHNT and YYREEE (reference sequence). The V and J ends lost 4 bases and 5 bases respectively, with 16 bases between them. This CDR3 is 15 amino acids long. The CDR3 nucleotides read TGTGCCAGCAGCAAGGAGGGGACTGGGCAAAACATTCAGTACTTC. Translation gives CASSKEGTGQNIQYF.

This sequence joins TRBV5-1 and TRBJ2-2, with TRBD1 identical over 10 bases. V dropped 7 bases and J dropped 5; count of bases not matched to a gene: 14. This CDR3 comprises 17 residues. Germline V gives CDR1 SGHRS, CDR2 YFSETQ. The CDR3 nucleotides are TGCGCCAGCTCACCAGGAGGGACAGGGGCGAGGACCGGGGAGCTGTTTTTT. Translation gives CASSPGGTGARTGELFF. The full variable domain, in which reference TRBV5-1 and TRBJ2-2 provide the parts outside the CDR3, is KAGVTQTPRYLIKTRGQQVTLSCSPISGHRSVSWYQQTPGQGLQFLFEYFSETQRNKGNFPGRFSGRQFSNSRSEMNVSTLELGDSALYLCASSPGGTGARTGELFFGEGSRLTVL.

The chain couples TRBV7-9 to TRBJ1-2; the D gene is possibly TRBD1 (6 bases). The germline V gene encodes CDR1 SEHNR and CDR2 FQNEAQ (reference sequence). CDR3 length equals 13 residues. Deletions cut 5 bases from V and 4 bases from J, with 11 bases between. The CDR3 loop reads CASSPGAGYGYTF. DNA for the CDR3: TGTGCCAGCAGCCCAGGGGCGGGCTATGGCTACACCTTC. The complete variable domain, with remaining parts taken from reference TRBV7-9 and TRBJ1-2, reads DTGVSQNPRHKITKRGQNVTFRCDPISEHNRLYWYRQTLGQGPEFLTYFQNEAQLEKSRLLSDRFSAERPKGSFSTLEIQRTEQGDSAMYLCASSPGAGYGYTFGSGTRLTVV.

The J gene is TRBJ1-5, the V gene TRBV6-6, with D perhaps TRBD1 (6 bases). V lost 0 bases to trimming and J lost 7 bases, with 13 bases between them. CDR1 and CDR2 from the germline V gene are MNHNY and SVGAGI (reference sequence). The CDR3 is 15 residues long. The CDR3 here is CASSYSIFRGQPQHF. The CDR3 DNA sequence: TGTGCCAGCAGTTACTCCATCTTTAGGGGGCAGCCCCAGCATTTT.

The chain employs TRBV4-1 and TRBJ2-1, with TRBD2 matching over 9 bases. The CDR3 sequence is 17 residues long. Germline V lookup: CDR1 MGHRA, CDR2 YSYEKL. The V segment lost 1 base and the J segment 7 bases; nucleotides outside the gene matches: 11. CDR3 region: CASSQAPGTSNTNEQFF. The CDR3 region has the DNA TGCGCCAGCAGCCAAGCGCCCGGGACTAGCAATACAAATGAGCAGTTCTTC.

The V call is TRBV15, the J call TRBJ2-7; TRBD2 matches 8 bases. V gave up 3 bases and J gave up 2 bases; unmatched junction bases: 15. The CDR3 sequence is 18 residues long. CDR1 is LNHNV and CDR2 is YYDKDF in the germline V gene (reference sequence). The CDR3 region is CATSRDQMYPTSAYEQYF. The CDR3 DNA follows: TGTGCCACCAGCAGGGATCAGATGTACCCGACTAGCGCCTACGAGCAGTACTTC.

The chain combines TRBV4-1 with TRBJ2-1; TRBD2 is a possible D gene (6 bases). Germline V lookup: CDR1 MGHRA, CDR2 YSYEKL. V lost 5 bases to trimming and J lost 4 bases, with 15 bases between them. The CDR3 has 15 residues. DNA of the CDR3: TGCGCCAGCAGCTCAGCGGAGGGCCGGTACAATGAGCAGTTCTTC. Translating gives CASSSAEGRYNEQFF.